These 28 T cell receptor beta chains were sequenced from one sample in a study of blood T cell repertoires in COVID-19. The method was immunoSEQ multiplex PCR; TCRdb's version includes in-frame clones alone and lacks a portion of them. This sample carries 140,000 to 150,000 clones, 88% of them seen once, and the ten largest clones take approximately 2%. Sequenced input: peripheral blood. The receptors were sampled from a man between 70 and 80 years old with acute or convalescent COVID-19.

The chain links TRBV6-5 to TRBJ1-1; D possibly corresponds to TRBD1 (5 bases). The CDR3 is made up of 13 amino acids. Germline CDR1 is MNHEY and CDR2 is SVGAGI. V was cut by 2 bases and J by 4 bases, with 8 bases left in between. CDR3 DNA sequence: TGTGCCAGCAGTTACCGACAGTCCACTGAAGCTTTCTTT. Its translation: CASSYRQSTEAFF.

CDR3 protein: CASSRQENSNQPQHF. CDR3 in DNA: TGTGCCAGCAGCCGACAGGAAAATAGCAATCAGCCCCAGCATTTT. The chain joins TRBV6-5 to TRBJ1-5; tentatively, D is TRBD1 (6 bases). The germline V gene has CDR1 MNHEY and CDR2 SVGAGI. The V end lost 6 bases, the J end lost 0 bases, and 12 bases lay between the germline ends. This CDR3 has 15 residues.

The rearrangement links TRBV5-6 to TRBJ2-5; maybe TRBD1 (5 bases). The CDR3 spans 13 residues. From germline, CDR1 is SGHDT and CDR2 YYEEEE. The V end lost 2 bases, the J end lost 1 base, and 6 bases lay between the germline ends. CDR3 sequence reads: CASSFRVQETQYF. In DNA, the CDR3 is TGTGCCAGCAGCTTCAGGGTCCAAGAGACCCAGTACTTC.

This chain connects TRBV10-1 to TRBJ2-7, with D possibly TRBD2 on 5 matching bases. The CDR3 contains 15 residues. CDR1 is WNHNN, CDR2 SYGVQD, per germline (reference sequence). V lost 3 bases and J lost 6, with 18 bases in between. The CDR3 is CASSDSPKRGSEQYF. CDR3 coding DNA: TGCGCCAGCAGTGATTCTCCGAAACGGGGTAGCGAGCAGTACTTC.

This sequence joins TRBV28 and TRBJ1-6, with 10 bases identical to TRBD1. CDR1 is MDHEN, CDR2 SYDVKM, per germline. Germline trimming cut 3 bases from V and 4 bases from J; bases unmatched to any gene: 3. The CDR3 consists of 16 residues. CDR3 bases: TGTGCCAGCAGTTTTCAGGACAGGGGGTATAATTCACCCCTCCACTTT. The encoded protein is CASSFQDRGYNSPLHF. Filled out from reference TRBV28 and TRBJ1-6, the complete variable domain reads DVKVTQSSRYLVKRTGEKVFLECVQDMDHENMFWYRQDPGLGLRLIYFSYDVKMKEKGDIPEGYSVSREKKERFSLILESASTNQTSMYLCASSFQDRGYNSPLHFGNGTRLTVT.

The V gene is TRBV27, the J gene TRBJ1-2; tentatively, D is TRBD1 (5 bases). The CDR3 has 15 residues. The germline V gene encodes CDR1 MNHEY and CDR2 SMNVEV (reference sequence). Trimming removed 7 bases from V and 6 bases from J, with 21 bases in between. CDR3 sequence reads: CASNRAGDKRDGYTF. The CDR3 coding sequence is TGTGCCAGCAATCGCGCGGGGGATAAACGGGATGGCTACACCTTC.

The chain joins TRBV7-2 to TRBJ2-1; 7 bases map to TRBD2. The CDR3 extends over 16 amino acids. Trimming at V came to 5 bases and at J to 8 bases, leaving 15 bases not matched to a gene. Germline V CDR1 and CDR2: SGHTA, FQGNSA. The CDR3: CASSAWTRSPSHEQFF. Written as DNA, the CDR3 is TGTGCCAGCAGCGCCTGGACTAGATCTCCTTCCCATGAGCAGTTCTTC.

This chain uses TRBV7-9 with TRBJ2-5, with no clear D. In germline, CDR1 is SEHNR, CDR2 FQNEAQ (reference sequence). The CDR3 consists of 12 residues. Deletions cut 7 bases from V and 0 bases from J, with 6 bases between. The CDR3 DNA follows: TGTGCCAGCATCCCGGACCAAGAGACCCAGTACTTC. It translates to CASIPDQETQYF.

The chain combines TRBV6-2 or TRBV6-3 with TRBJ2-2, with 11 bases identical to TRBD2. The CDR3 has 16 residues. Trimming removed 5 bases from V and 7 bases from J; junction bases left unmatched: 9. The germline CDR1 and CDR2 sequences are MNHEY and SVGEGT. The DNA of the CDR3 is TGTGCCAGCAGTCCCCACACGGGACTAGCGGTCGGGGAGCTGTTTTTT. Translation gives CASSPHTGLAVGELFF.

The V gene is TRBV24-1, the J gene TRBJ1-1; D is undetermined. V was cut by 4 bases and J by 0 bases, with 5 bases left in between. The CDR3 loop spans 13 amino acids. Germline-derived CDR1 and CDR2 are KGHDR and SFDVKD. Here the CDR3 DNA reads TGTGCCACCAGTGACAGTATGAACACTGAAGCTTTCTTT. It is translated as CATSDSMNTEAFF.

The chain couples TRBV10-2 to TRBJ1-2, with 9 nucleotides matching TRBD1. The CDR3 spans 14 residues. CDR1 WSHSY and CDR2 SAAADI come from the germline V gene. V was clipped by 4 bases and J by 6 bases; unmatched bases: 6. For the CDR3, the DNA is TGCGCCAGCAGTGCGGGACAGGGAAGGAATGGCTACACCTTC. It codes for CASSAGQGRNGYTF.

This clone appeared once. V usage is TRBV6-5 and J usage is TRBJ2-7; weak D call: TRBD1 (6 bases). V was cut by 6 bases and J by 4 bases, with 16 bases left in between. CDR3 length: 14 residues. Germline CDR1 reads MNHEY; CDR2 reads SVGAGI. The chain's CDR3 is CASRQQGVPYEQYF. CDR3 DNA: TGTGCCAGCAGGCAACAGGGAGTTCCTTACGAGCAGTACTTC.

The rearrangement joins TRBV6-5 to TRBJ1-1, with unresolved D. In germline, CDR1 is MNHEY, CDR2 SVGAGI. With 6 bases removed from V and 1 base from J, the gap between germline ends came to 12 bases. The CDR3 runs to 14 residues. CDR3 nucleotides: TGTGCCAGCAGAGTGACCTGGGCGAACACTGAAGCTTTCTTT. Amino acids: CASRVTWANTEAFF.

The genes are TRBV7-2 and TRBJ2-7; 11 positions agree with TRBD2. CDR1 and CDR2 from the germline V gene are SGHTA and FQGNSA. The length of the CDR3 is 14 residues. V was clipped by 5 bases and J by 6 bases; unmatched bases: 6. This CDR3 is CASSRTSGSSEQYF. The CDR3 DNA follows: TGTGCCAGCAGCCGTACTAGCGGGAGCAGCGAGCAGTACTTC.

The CDR3 DNA is TGTGCCAGCAACGAGGGAAACTACGAGCAGTACTTC. This sequence encodes CASNEGNYEQYF. This chain connects TRBV2 to TRBJ2-7; D might be TRBD2 (5 bases). CDR1 SNHLY and CDR2 FYNNEI come from the germline V gene. V shed 7 bases and J shed 3 bases, with 10 bases lying between them. The CDR3 has 12 amino acids.

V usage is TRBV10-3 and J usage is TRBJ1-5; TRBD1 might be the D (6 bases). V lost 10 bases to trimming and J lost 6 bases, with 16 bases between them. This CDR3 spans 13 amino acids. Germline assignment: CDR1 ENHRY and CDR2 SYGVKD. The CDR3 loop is CATRDTSGQPQHF. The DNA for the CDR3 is TGTGCCACCCGGGACACCAGTGGTCAGCCCCAGCATTTT.

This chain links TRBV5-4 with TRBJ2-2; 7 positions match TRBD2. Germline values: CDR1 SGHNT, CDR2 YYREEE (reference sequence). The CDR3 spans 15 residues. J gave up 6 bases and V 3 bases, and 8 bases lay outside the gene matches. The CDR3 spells CASSSRGNLAGELFF. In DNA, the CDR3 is TGTGCCAGCAGCTCGCGGGGGAACCTGGCCGGGGAGCTGTTTTTT.

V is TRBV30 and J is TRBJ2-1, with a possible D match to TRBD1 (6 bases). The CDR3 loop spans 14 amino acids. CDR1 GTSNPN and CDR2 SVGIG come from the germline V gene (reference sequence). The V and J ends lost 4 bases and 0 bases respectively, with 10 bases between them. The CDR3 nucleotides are TGTGCCTGGAAAGGGGACAACTCCTACAATGAGCAGTTCTTC. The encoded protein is CAWKGDNSYNEQFF.

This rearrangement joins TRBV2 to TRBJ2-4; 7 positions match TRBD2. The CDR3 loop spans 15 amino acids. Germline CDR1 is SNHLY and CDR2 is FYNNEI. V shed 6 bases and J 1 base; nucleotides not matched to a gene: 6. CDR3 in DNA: TGTGCCAGCAGGAGGGAGGGGATTGCCAAAAACATTCAGTACTTC. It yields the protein CASRREGIAKNIQYF.

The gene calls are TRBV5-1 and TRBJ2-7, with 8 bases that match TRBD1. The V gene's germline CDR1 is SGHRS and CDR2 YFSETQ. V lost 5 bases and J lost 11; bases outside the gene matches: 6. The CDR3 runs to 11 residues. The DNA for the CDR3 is TGCGCCAGCAGTTCCGGACAGGGAAAGTACTTC. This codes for CASSSGQGKYF.

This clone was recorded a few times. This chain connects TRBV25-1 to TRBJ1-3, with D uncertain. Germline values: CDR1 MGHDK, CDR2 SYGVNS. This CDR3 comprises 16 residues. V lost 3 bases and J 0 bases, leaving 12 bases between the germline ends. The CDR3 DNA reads TGTGCCAGCAGTGACCCCGGACTGATCTCTGGAAACACCATATATTTT. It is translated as CASSDPGLISGNTIYF.

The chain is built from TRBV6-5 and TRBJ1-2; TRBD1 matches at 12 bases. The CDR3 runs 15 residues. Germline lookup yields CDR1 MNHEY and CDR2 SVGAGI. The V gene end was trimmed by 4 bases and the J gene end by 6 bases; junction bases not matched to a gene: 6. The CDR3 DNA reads TGTGCCAGCAGTTTCCCGGGACAGGGGGCTAATGGCTACACCTTC. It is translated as CASSFPGQGANGYTF.

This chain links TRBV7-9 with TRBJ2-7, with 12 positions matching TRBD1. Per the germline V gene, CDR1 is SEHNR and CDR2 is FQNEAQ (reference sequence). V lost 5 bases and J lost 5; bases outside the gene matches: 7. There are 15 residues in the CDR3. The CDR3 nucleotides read TGTGCCAGCAGCCAGGGACAGGGGGCTTATGACGAGCAGTACTTC. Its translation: CASSQGQGAYDEQYF.

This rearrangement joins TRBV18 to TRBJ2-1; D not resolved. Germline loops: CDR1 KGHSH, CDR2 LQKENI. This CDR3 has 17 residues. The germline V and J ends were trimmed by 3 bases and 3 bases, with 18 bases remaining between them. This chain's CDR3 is CASSPRPLRALYNEQFF. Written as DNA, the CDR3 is TGTGCCAGCTCACCTCGCCCGCTCCGAGCCCTCTACAATGAGCAGTTCTTC.

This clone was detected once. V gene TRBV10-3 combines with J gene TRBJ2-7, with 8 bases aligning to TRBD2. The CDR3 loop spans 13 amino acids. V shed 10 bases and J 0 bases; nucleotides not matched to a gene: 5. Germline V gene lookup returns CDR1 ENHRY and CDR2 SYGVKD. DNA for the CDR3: TGTGCCACCGGGGGGGGCCCCTCCTACGAGCAGTACTTC. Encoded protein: CATGGGPSYEQYF.

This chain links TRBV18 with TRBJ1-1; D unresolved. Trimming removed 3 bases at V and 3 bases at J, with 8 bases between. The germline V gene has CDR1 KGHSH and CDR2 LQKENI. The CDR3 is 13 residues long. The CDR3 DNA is TGTGCCAGCTCACCCATCATAGACACTGAAGCTTTCTTT. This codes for CASSPIIDTEAFF. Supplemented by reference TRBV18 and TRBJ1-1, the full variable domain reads NAGVMQNPRHLVRRRGQEARLRCSPMKGHSHVYWYRQLPEEGLKFMVYLQKENIIDESGMPKERFSAEFPKEGPSILRIQQVVRGDSAAYFCASSPIIDTEAFFGQGTRLTVV.

The CDR3 reads CASSLNVYRSSGNTIYF. The CDR3 DNA reads TGTGCCAGCAGTTTAAATGTGTATAGATCCTCTGGAAACACCATATATTTT. The chain has TRBV28 and TRBJ1-3; no clear D. Germline V CDR1 and CDR2: MDHEN, SYDVKM. The CDR3 is made up of 17 amino acids. V gave up 2 bases and J gave up 0 bases, with 14 bases separating them.

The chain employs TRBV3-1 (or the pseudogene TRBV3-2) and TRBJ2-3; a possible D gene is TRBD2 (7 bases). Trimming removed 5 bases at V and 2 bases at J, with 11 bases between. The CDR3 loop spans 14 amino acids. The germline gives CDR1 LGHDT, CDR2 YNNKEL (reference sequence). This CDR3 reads CASSIRGATDTQYF. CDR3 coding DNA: TGTGCCAGCAGCATCCGGGGGGCCACAGATACGCAGTATTTT.